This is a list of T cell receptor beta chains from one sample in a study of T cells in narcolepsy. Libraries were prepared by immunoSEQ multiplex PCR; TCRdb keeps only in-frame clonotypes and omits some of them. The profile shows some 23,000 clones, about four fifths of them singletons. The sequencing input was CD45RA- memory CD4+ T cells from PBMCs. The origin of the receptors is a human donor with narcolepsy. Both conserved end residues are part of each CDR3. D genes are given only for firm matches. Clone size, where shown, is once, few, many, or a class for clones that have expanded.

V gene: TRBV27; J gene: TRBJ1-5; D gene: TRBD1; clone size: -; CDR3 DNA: TGTGCCAGCAGTTCAATTACGGGACAGGGGAGACAGCCCCAGCATTTT; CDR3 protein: CASSSITGQGRQPQHF
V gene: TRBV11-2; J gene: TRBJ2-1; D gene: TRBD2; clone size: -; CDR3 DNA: TGTGCCAGCAGCTTACAACTAGCGGGAGAATTGACGGGTAACAATGAGCAGTTCTTC; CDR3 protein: CASSLQLAGELTGNNEQFF
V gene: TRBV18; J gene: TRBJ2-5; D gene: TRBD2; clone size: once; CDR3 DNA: TGTGCCAGCTCACCACCGGAGACGGGGGGTCGATACTTC; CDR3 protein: CASSPPETGGRYF
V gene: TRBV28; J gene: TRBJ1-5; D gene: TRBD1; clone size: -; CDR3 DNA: TGTGCCAGCAGTTACGGGACAGGGAGGAATCAGCCCCAGCATTTT; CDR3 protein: CASSYGTGRNQPQHF
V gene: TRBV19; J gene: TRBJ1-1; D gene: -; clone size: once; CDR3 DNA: TGTGCCAGTAGTATACAGGGGAGTGCGAACACTGAAGCTTTCTTT; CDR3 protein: CASSIQGSANTEAFF
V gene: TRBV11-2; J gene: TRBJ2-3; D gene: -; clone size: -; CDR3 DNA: TGTGCCAGCACCCAGGCCCTGGGCACAGATACGCAGTATTTT; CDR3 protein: CASTQALGTDTQYF
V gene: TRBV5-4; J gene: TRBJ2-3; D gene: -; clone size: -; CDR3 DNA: TGTGCCAGCAGCTTGGTGCCGGCGACAGATACGCAGTATTTT; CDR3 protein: CASSLVPATDTQYF
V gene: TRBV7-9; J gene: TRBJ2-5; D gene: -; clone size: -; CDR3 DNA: TGTGCCAGCAGCCCGAAAGAGACCCAGTACTTC; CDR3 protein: CASSPKETQYF
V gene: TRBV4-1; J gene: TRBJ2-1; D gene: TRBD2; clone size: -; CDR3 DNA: TGCGCCAGCAGCCATCCCGGGACTAGCGGTGGAGGGGACTCAAGTGAGCAGTTCTTC; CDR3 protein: CASSHPGTSGGGDSSEQFF
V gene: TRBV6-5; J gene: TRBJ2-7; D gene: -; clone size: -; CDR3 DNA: TGTGCCAGCAGTTCGGGACGGCACTCGAACTCCTACGAGCAGTACTTC; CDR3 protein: CASSSGRHSNSYEQYF
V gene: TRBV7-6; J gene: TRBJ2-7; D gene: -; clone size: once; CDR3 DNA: TGTGCCAGCAGCCCTCAGGACAGAGGCGAGCAGTACTTC; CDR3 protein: CASSPQDRGEQYF
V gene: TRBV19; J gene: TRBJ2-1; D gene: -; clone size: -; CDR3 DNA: TGTGCCAGTAGTATTGAGGCAATGAGGCGGGGAAACAATGAGCAGTTCTTC; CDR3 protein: CASSIEAMRRGNNEQFF
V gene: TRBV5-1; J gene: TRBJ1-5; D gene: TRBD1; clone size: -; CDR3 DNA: TGCGCCAGCAGCCCCAGGGGGGGGCATGATCAGCCCCAGCATTTT; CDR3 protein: CASSPRGGHDQPQHF
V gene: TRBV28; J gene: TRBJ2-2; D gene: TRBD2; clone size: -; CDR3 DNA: TGTGCCAGCAGGTCTAGCGGGAGGACCGGGGAGCTGTTTTTT; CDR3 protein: CASRSSGRTGELFF
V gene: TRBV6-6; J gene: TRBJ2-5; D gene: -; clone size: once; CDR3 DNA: TGTGCCAGCAGTCCCCGACAGAAAGAGACCCAGTACTTC; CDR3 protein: CASSPRQKETQYF
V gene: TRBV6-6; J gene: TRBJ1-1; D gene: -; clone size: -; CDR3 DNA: TGTGCCAGCAGACACCCGGGCCTCGCAACTGAAGCTTTCTTT; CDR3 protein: CASRHPGLATEAFF
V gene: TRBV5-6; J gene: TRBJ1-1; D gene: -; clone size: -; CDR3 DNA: TGTGCCAGCAGCTCGGGGGCGTACGATGAAGCTTTCTTT; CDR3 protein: CASSSGAYDEAFF
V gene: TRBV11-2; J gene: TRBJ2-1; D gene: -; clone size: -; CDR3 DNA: TGTGCCAGCAGCATCGGGGGCTCCTACAATGAGCAGTTCTTC; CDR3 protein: CASSIGGSYNEQFF
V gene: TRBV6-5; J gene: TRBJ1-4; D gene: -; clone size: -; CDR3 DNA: TGTGCCAGCAGTGACAATGGGGCGAAACTGTTTTTT; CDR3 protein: CASSDNGAKLFF
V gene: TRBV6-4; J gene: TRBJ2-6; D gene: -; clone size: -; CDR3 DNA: TGTGCCAGCAGGGCCTCTGGGGCCAACGTCCTGACTTTC; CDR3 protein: CASRASGANVLTF
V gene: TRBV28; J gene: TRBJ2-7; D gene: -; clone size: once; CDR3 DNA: TGTGCCAGCAGTTTAGGGGTTTCGCCGCAGTACTTC; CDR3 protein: CASSLGVSPQYF
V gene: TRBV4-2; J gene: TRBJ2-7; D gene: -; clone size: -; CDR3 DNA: TGTGCCAGCAGCCCGGGCCCCTACGAGCAGTACTTC; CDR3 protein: CASSPGPYEQYF
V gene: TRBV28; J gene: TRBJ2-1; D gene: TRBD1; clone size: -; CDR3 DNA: TGTGCCAGCATGGCCAACCGGGACAGGGGTAATGAGCAGTTCTTC; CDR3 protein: CASMANRDRGNEQFF
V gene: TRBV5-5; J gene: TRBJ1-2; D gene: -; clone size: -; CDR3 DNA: TGTGCCAGCAGCCTGGGACACCGCAGGGACTATGGCTACACCTTC; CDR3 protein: CASSLGHRRDYGYTF
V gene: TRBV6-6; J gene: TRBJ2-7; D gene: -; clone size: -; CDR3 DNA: TGTGCCAGCACAGGAACCTACGAGCAGTACTTC; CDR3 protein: CASTGTYEQYF
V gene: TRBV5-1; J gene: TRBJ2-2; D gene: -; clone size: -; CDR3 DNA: TGCGCCAGCAGCTTGGCAGGGACCGGGGAGCTGTTTTTT; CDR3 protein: CASSLAGTGELFF
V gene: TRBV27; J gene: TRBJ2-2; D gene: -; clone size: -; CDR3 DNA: TGTGCCAGCAGTGCGGTCAACACCGGGGAGCTGTTTTTT; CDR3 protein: CASSAVNTGELFF
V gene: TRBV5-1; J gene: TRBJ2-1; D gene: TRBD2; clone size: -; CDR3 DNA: TGCGCCAGCAGCTTGGAGGTTAGCGGGAGTGGAAATGAGCAGTTCTTC; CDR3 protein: CASSLEVSGSGNEQFF
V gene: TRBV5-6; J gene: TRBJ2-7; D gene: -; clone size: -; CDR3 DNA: TGTGCCAGCAGCTCGGGCGGTACCAGCTACGAGCAGTACTTC; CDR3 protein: CASSSGGTSYEQYF
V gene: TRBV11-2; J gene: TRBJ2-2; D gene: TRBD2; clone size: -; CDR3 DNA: TGTGCCAGCAGCCGGACTAGCGCTAACACCGGGGAGCTGTTTTTT; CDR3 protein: CASSRTSANTGELFF
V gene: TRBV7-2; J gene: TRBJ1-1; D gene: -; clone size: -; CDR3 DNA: TGTGCCAGCACCCCTCGAGTGGGGGGCATCCTTGAAGCTTTCTTT; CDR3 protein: CASTPRVGGILEAFF
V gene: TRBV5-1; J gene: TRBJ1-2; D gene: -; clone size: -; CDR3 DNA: TGCGCCAGCAGCTTGGAGTCAGGGCATGGCTACACCTTC; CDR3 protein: CASSLESGHGYTF
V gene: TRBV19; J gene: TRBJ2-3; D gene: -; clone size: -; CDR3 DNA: TGTGCCACCGCCCGAGGGTGGAACCGGGCCACAGATACGCAGTATTTT; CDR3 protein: CATARGWNRATDTQYF
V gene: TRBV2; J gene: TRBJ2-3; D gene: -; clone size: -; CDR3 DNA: TGTGCCAGAAATAAAAAGGAGGGTCCAGGAGATACGCAGTATTTT; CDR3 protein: CARNKKEGPGDTQYF
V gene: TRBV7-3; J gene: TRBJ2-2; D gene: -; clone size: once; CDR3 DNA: TGTGCCAGCAGCTTACTCGGGAGGAACACCGGGGAGCTGTTTTTT; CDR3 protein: CASSLLGRNTGELFF
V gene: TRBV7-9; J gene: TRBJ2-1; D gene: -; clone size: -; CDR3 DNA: TGTGCCAGCAGCGATAGGTATGAGCAGTTCTTC; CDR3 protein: CASSDRYEQFF
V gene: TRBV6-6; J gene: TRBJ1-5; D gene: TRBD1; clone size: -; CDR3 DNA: TGTGCCAGCTCCATTTCAGGGGGGTTCAATCAGCCCCAGCATTTT; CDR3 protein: CASSISGGFNQPQHF
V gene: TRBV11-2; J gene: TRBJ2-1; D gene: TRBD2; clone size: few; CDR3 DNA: TGTGCCAGCAGCTCAAATCGGGAGGACCCTTCATCCAATGAGCAGTTCTTC; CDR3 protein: CASSSNREDPSSNEQFF
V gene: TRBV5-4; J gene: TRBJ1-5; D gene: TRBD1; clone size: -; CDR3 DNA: TGTGCCAGCAGCCCGGGACAGGGGCAGCCCCAGCATTTT; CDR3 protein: CASSPGQGQPQHF
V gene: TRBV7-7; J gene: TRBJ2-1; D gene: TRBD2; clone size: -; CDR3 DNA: TGTGCCAGCAGCTTAGGAGTCGGGGGGATCAATGAGCAGTTCTTC; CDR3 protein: CASSLGVGGINEQFF
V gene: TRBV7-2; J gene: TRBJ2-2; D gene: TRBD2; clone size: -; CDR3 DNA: TGTGCCAGCAGCCAAGGGACTAGCGGTTACACCGGGGAGCTGTTTTTT; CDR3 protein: CASSQGTSGYTGELFF
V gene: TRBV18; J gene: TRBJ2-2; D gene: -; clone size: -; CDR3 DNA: TGTGCCACCTCCGAGGGAGGGGGCCGGACCGGGGAGCTGTTTTTT; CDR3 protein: CATSEGGGRTGELFF
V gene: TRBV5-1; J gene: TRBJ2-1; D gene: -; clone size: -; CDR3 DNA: TGCGCCAGCAGCTTAGAGGGATTTACCTACAATGAGCAGTTCTTC; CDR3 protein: CASSLEGFTYNEQFF
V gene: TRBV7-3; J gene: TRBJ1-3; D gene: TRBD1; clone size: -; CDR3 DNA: TGTGCCAGCAGCATACGGGGACAGGGTGGAAACACCATATATTTT; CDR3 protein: CASSIRGQGGNTIYF
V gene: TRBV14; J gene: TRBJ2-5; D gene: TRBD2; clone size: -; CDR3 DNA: TGTGCCAGCAGCCAACTAGCGGGAGTCAGAGAGACCCAGTACTTC; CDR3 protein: CASSQLAGVRETQYF
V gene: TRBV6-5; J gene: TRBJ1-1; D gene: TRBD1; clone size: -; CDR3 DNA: TGTGCCAGCAGTTACTCTACAGGGGCCAGGTCAGCTTTCTTT; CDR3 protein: CASSYSTGARSAFF
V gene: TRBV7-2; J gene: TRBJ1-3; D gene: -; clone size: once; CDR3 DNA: TGTGCCAGCAGCGACGGGAGCTCTGGAAACACCATATATTTT; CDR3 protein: CASSDGSSGNTIYF
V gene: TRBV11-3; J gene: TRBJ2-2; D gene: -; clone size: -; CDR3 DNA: TGTGCCAGCAGCCTCCAGGTCGGGGAGCTGTTTTTT; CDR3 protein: CASSLQVGELFF